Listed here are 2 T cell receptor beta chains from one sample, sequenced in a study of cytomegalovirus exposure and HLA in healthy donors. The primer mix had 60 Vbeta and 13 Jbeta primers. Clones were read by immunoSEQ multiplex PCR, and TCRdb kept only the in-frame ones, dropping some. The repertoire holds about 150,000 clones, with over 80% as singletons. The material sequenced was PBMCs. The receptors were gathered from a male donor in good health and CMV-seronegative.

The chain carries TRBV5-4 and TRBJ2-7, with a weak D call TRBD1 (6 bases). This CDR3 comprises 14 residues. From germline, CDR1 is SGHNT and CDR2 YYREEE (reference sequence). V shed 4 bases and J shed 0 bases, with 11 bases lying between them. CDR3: CASSPDRFSYEQYF. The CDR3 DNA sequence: TGTGCCAGCAGCCCCGACAGGTTCTCCTACGAGCAGTACTTC.

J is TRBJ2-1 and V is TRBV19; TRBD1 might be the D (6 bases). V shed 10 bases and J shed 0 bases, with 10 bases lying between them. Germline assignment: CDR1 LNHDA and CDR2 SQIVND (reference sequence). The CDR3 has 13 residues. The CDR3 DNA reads TGTGCCACTACAGGGAGCTCCTACAATGAGCAGTTCTTC. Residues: CATTGSSYNEQFF.